These 4 T cell receptor beta chains share one sample of origin, sequenced in a study of neoadjuvant anti-PD-1 for oral cavity cancer. Noted time point: after neoadjuvant nivolumab, at surgical resection. Assay: immunoSEQ multiplex PCR; the TCRdb copy retains only in-frame clones and omits some. Of tens of thousands of clones detected, 26% appear once; the ten largest clones hold about 16%. The sequencing here drew on tumor tissue, taken after nivolumab (anti-PD-1) treatment. These receptors all come from a person between 35 and 79 years old with oral cavity squamous cell carcinoma.

This clone appeared a few times. V is TRBV5-1 and J is TRBJ1-4; D is ambiguous. The CDR3 is made up of 14 amino acids. Germline CDR1 SGHRS, CDR2 YFSETQ. V gave up 2 bases and J gave up 0 bases, with 5 bases separating them. CDR3 region: CASSFQATNEKLFF. The CDR3 region has the DNA TGCGCCAGCAGCTTCCAGGCAACTAATGAAAAACTGTTTTTT.

The table lists this clone with a few counts. Relative to the germline gene, one junction end is altered; a read error may explain this. V usage is TRBV7-7 and J usage is TRBJ2-5; D unresolved. The germline V gene encodes CDR1 SSHAT and CDR2 FNYEAQ (reference sequence). This CDR3 has 13 residues. This CDR3 reads CASTPRLGETQYF. The CDR3 DNA is TGTGCTAGCACCCCGAGGCTTGGCGAGACCCAGTACTTC. The full variable domain, with the rest looked up from reference TRBV7-7 and TRBJ2-5, is GAGVSQSPRYKVTKRGQDVTLRCDPISSHATLYWYQQALGQGPEFLTYFNYEAQPDKSGLPSDRFSAERPEGSISTLTIQRTEQRDSAMYRCASTPRLGETQYFGPGTRLLVL.

This chain links TRBV6-5 with TRBJ2-1, with 13 bases that match TRBD2. This CDR3 is built from 15 residues. In germline, CDR1 is MNHEY, CDR2 SVGAGI. The V segment lost 6 bases and the J segment 7 bases; nucleotides outside the gene matches: 6. CDR3 protein: CASSQLAGGGNEQFF. CDR3 sequence (DNA): TGTGCCAGCAGCCAACTAGCGGGAGGGGGGAATGAGCAGTTCTTC.

This clone was seen a handful of times. This sequence joins TRBV6-5 and TRBJ2-7; 7 positions agree with TRBD2. The CDR3 covers 14 residues. With 8 bases clipped from V and 5 bases from J, the junction kept 12 bases outside the gene matches. Germline V CDR1 and CDR2: MNHEY, SVGAGI. For the CDR3, the DNA is TGTGCCAGCGGGGGGGTTCGGGTCGGGCACGAGCAGTACTTC. Translating it yields CASGGVRVGHEQYF.